This entry is about one TCR beta chain. The assay was immunoSEQ multiplex PCR, and TCRdb's table has in-frame clones only and misses some. There are approximately 310,000 clones in the sample; 70% to 90% occur only once, and 2.2% lies in the top ten. The entry originates in a study of blood T cell repertoires in COVID-19. Germline V gene data show CDR1 as SGHTA and CDR2 as FQGNSA. V lost 4 bases and J lost 6; bases outside the gene matches: 5. The CDR3 is made up of 15 amino acids. The material sequenced was PBMCs or T cells enriched from blood (not recorded which). The TCR originated in a man aged 25-45 years who had recovered from COVID-19. V usage is TRBV7-2 and J usage is TRBJ2-1, with TRBD2 matching over 11 bases. CDR3 region: CASSSIAGGLNEQFF. CDR3 nucleotide sequence: TGTGCCAGCAGCTCCATAGCGGGGGGGCTCAATGAGCAGTTCTTC.